The 22 T cell receptor beta chains below come from one sample, sequenced in a study of T cells in Graves' hyperthyroidism and ophthalmopathy. RNA transcripts gave rise to amplified TCR beta CDR3 regions. A first-round RT-PCR of the TCR CDR3 used the HTBI primer set. One entry per CDR3 protein, called by TCRdb with MiXCR from the multiplex PCR reads. This table holds 300,000 or so distinct CDR3 sequences, roughly a fifth found once. What was sequenced was blood. These receptors originate from a woman aged 50 to 65 with Graves' hyperthyroidism.

This chain uses TRBV20-1 with TRBJ1-6; TRBD1 is a possible D gene (6 bases). This CDR3 spans 16 amino acids. Trimming pared 2 bases from V and 1 base from J, leaving 12 bases between. Germline CDR1 reads DFQATT; CDR2 reads SNEGSKA (reference sequence). CDR3 loop: CSARKFTGSYNSPLHF. The CDR3 DNA sequence: TGCAGTGCTAGAAAGTTTACAGGGTCCTATAATTCACCCCTCCACTTT.

The table lists this clonotype with a few counts. The chain carries TRBV6-1 and TRBJ1-5; D not resolved. The germline V gene encodes CDR1 MNHNS and CDR2 SASEGT. The V end lost 3 bases, the J end lost 5 bases, and 11 bases lay between the germline ends. The CDR3 spans 14 residues. The CDR3 sequence: CASSEDLRDQPQHF. CDR3 bases: TGTGCCAGCAGTGAGGACTTGAGGGATCAGCCCCAGCATTTT.

This clonotype was seen ten or more times. The chain employs TRBV7-9 and TRBJ2-1; 10 bases are shared with TRBD2. The germline V gene has CDR1 SEHNR and CDR2 FQNEAQ (reference sequence). CDR3 length: 14 amino acids. The trim removed 5 bases at V and 9 bases at J, leaving 7 bases unmatched. The CDR3 spells CASSGQREGGEQFF. The CDR3, as DNA: TGTGCCAGCAGCGGCCAGCGGGAGGGGGGTGAGCAGTTCTTC.

In this sample, this clonotype turned up a few times. The V and J genes are TRBV7-9 and TRBJ1-1; the D is unclear. Germline assignment: CDR1 SEHNR and CDR2 FQNEAQ (reference sequence). The ends were cut back, 5 bases at V and 4 bases at J, with 8 bases in the middle. The CDR3 has 12 amino acids. The CDR3 loop is CASSIRATEAFF. In nucleotides, the CDR3 is TGTGCCAGCAGCATCCGGGCCACTGAAGCTTTCTTT. The variable domain in full, completed from reference TRBV7-9 and TRBJ1-1, reads DTGVSQNPRHKITKRGQNVTFRCDPISEHNRLYWYRQTLGQGPEFLTYFQNEAQLEKSRLLSDRFSAERPKGSFSTLEIQRTEQGDSAMYLCASSIRATEAFFGQGTRLTVV.

This clonotype showed up many times. The V gene is TRBV2, the J gene TRBJ1-1; D is unclear. The V end lost 7 bases, the J end lost 5 bases, and 11 bases lay between the germline ends. This CDR3 has 12 amino acids. Per germline, CDR1 SNHLY and CDR2 FYNNEI. In nucleotides, the CDR3 is TGTGCCAGCACCCGGACGGGAACTGAAGCTTTCTTT. It translates to CASTRTGTEAFF.

The table lists this clonotype with many counts. This rearrangement joins TRBV4-1 to TRBJ2-5, with TRBD2 matching over 8 bases. This CDR3 spans 16 amino acids. Germline CDR1 is MGHRA and CDR2 is YSYEKL. V shed 3 bases, J shed 5 bases, and the junction held 11 bases outside the gene matches. In DNA form, the CDR3 reads TGCGCCAGCAGCCAGCGGCCGGGACTAGTCACCGAGACCCAGTACTTC. It specifies CASSQRPGLVTETQYF.

This clonotype was found many times. The chain carries TRBV5-1 and TRBJ2-7; TRBD1 agrees at 7 bases. CDR1 SGHRS and CDR2 YFSETQ come from the germline V gene. CDR3 length: 13 amino acids. V shed 4 bases, J shed 7 bases, and the junction held 8 bases outside the gene matches. The DNA of the CDR3 is TGCGCCAGCAGCGCCTCCGACAGGGAGGAGCAGTACTTC. As protein: CASSASDREEQYF.

In its sample, this clonotype was seen a few times. The chain carries TRBV9 and TRBJ2-1; the match to TRBD2 covers 12 bases. The CDR3 totals 16 residues. V dropped 2 bases and J dropped 4; count of bases not matched to a gene: 4. From germline, CDR1 is SGDLS and CDR2 YYNGEE. The CDR3 sequence: CASSVRLAGGYNEQFF. The CDR3 coding sequence is TGTGCCAGCAGCGTCCGGCTAGCGGGGGGGTACAATGAGCAGTTCTTC.

The chain employs TRBV20-1 and TRBJ2-2, with TRBD2 matching 8 bases. V gave up 0 bases and J gave up 2 bases; unmatched junction bases: 8. The CDR3 is 17 residues long. Germline CDR1 and CDR2: DFQATT and SNEGSKA (reference sequence). CDR3: CSARDPLSGGNTGELFF. As DNA, the CDR3 is TGCAGTGCTAGAGATCCTTTAAGCGGGGGCAACACCGGGGAGCTGTTTTTT.

This chain uses TRBV15 with TRBJ2-5; no definite D call. Per germline, CDR1 LNHNV and CDR2 YYDKDF (reference sequence). V lost 6 bases to trimming and J lost 0 bases, with 8 bases between them. The CDR3 length is 13 residues. Here the CDR3 reads CATRTEYQETQYF. The CDR3 DNA is TGTGCCACCAGGACCGAGTACCAAGAGACCCAGTACTTC.

This clonotype was recorded at least ten times. J is TRBJ1-2 and V is TRBV11-1; D is ambiguous. V lost 10 bases and J 4 bases, leaving 1 base between the germline ends. Looked up from germline, CDR1 is SGHAT and CDR2 is FQDESV (reference sequence). The CDR3 extends over 8 amino acids. Written as DNA, the CDR3 is TGTGCCACCTATGGCTACACCTTC. It codes for CATYGYTF.

This clonotype was observed at least ten times. This chain joins TRBV7-2 and TRBJ1-5, with TRBD1 identical over 8 bases. CDR3 length: 14 amino acids. Germline V CDR1 and CDR2: SGHTA, FQGNSA. Germline trimming cut 4 bases from V and 4 bases from J; bases unmatched to any gene: 3. The CDR3 sequence is CASSSGGYNQPQHF. Written as DNA, the CDR3 is TGTGCCAGCAGCTCAGGGGGCTATAATCAGCCCCAGCATTTT.

At least ten counts were recorded for this clonotype. This chain links TRBV12-3 or TRBV12-4 with TRBJ1-4; D ambiguous. V lost 2 bases, J lost 5 bases, and 12 bases lay in between. The CDR3 is 15 residues long. The CDR3 coding sequence is TGTGCCAGCAGTTTAAGGTCCACCGGGAATGAAAAACTGTTTTTT. Translated, it gives CASSLRSTGNEKLFF.

In its sample, this clonotype was seen many times. V usage is TRBV28 and J usage is TRBJ1-1; D not resolved. Looked up from germline, CDR1 is MDHEN and CDR2 is SYDVKM. V dropped 9 bases and J dropped 0 bases, with 11 bases sitting between them. This CDR3 spans 13 amino acids. In DNA form, the CDR3 reads TGTGCCAGTCCGGGCCCCATGAACACTGAAGCTTTCTTT. Translating gives CASPGPMNTEAFF. The full variable domain, with the rest looked up from reference TRBV28 and TRBJ1-1, is DVKVTQSSRYLVKRTGEKVFLECVQDMDHENMFWYRQDPGLGLRLIYFSYDVKMKEKGDIPEGYSVSREKKERFSLILESASTNQTSMYLCASPGPMNTEAFFGQGTRLTVV.

The V gene is TRBV27, the J gene TRBJ2-7; 10 nucleotides agree with TRBD2. Per germline, CDR1 MNHEY and CDR2 SMNVEV (reference sequence). This CDR3 contains 15 residues. V lost 5 bases, J lost 3 bases, and 7 bases stayed unmatched. The CDR3 coding sequence is TGTGCCAGCAGTGCACCCACTAGCGGGATCTACGAGCAGTACTTC. The encoded protein is CASSAPTSGIYEQYF.

There are a few counts of this clonotype. The chain employs TRBV10-2 and TRBJ2-1; TRBD2 agrees at 7 bases. Per germline, CDR1 WSHSY and CDR2 SAAADI. CDR3 length: 14 residues. V shed 4 bases, J shed 2 bases, and the junction held 2 bases outside the gene matches. The CDR3 loop is CASSALAPYNEQFF. In nucleotides, the CDR3 is TGCGCCAGCAGTGCACTAGCGCCCTACAATGAGCAGTTCTTC.

The chain combines TRBV7-2 with TRBJ1-1; no definite D call. Germline V gives CDR1 SGHTA, CDR2 FQGNSA. The CDR3 is 14 residues long. V was shortened by 1 base and J by 8 bases, with 14 bases between the two germline ends. CDR3 nucleotides: TGTGCCAGCAGCTTAGATGGCAGGTTCTCAGAAGCTTTCTTT. This translates into CASSLDGRFSEAFF. Based on the CDR3 plus reference TRBV7-2 and TRBJ1-1, the full variable domain is GAGVSQSPSNKVTEKGKDVELRCDPISGHTALYWYRQSLGQGLEFLIYFQGNSAPDKSGLPSDRFSAERTGGSVSTLTIQRTQQEDSAVYLCASSLDGRFSEAFFGQGTRLTVV.

This clonotype was recorded many times. The genes are TRBV7-6 and TRBJ2-7; maybe TRBD2 (6 bases). Germline CDR1 reads SGHVS; CDR2 reads FNYEAQ. CDR3 length: 16 residues. Trimming shortened V by 1 base and J by 3 bases, and 16 bases separated the two germline ends. DNA of the CDR3: TGTGCCAGCAGCTTAGAAGGTGTTCAGGGAGGCTACGAGCAGTACTTC. Its protein product is CASSLEGVQGGYEQYF.

This clonotype was seen a handful of times. The chain recombines TRBV2 with TRBJ2-5; 9 bases map to TRBD2. Germline V gene lookup returns CDR1 SNHLY and CDR2 FYNNEI. The CDR3 contains 17 residues. Trimming cost V 1 base and J 4 bases; bases outside gene matches: 10. CDR3 sequence reads: CASSEGGAGGRGETQYF. CDR3 DNA: TGTGCCAGCAGTGAAGGCGGAGCGGGAGGCCGCGGAGAGACCCAGTACTTC. The variable domain in full, with the rest retrieved from reference TRBV2 and TRBJ2-5, is EPEVTQTPSHQVTQMGQEVILRCVPISNHLYFYWYRQILGQKVEFLVSFYNNEISEKSEIFDDQFSVERPDGSNFTLKIRSTKLEDSAMYFCASSEGGAGGRGETQYFGPGTRLLVL.

The chain couples TRBV2 to TRBJ1-2, with a possible D match to TRBD1 (6 bases). V dropped 4 bases and J dropped 8 bases, with 14 bases sitting between them. The CDR3 runs to 13 residues. Germline loops: CDR1 SNHLY, CDR2 FYNNEI. The CDR3 sequence: CASSGPGAGGYTF. CDR3 nucleotides: TGTGCCAGCAGTGGGCCGGGGGCGGGAGGCTACACCTTC.

To note about this clonotype: A read error is possible here, since a much larger clone lies one base away. This chain connects TRBV11-3 to TRBJ1-3; 7 nucleotides align to TRBD1. The V and J ends lost 2 bases and 0 bases, in that order; junction bases with no gene match: 4. The CDR3 consists of 16 residues. CDR1 is SGHNT, CDR2 YENEEA, per germline. DNA of the CDR3: TGTGCCAGCAGCTTAAAGGGACAGTACTCTGGAAACACCATATATTTT. Translation: CASSLKGQYSGNTIYF.

This clonotype occurred a few times. The rearrangement links TRBV27 to TRBJ2-6; D possibly corresponds to TRBD2 (6 bases). CDR1 MNHEY and CDR2 SMNVEV come from the germline V gene (reference sequence). The V and J ends lost 3 bases and 2 bases respectively, with 11 bases between them. The CDR3 contains 16 residues. The CDR3 DNA reads as TGTGCCAGCAGTTTTTCGGGGGAGGCTGGGGCCAACGTCCTGACTTTC. Its protein is CASSFSGEAGANVLTF.